A single sample is the source of the 32 T cell receptor beta chains below, sequenced in a study of blood T cell repertoires in COVID-19 (dated by TCRdb to the early 2020s). Preparation of the library involved the immunoSEQ multiplex PCR assay. The table was pulled from immuneACCESS by TCRdb, which kept in-frame rearrangements only. Such tables lose some clones; where checked, under half of the loss comes from unresolved V genes, and the rest has no known cause. The sample profile shows 150,000 to 200,000 clones; about 77% of them were found once. The leading ten clones occupy about 15% of the sample. The sequencing sample was made of PBMCs or T cells enriched from blood (not recorded which). The receptors here all came from a woman aged 50 to 60 with acute COVID-19.

This clone was seen only a few times. This chain uses TRBV2 with TRBJ1-2; the D is unclear. The germline gives CDR1 SNHLY, CDR2 FYNNEI. V lost 6 bases and J 3 bases, leaving 11 bases between the germline ends. The CDR3 is made up of 13 amino acids. CDR3 region: CASRPATYYGYTF. DNA for the CDR3: TGTGCCAGCAGGCCGGCGACTTACTATGGCTACACCTTC.

This clone was found a few times. The chain has TRBV7-2 and TRBJ2-2, with D maybe TRBD2 (6 bases). Germline V gene sequence: CDR1 SGHTA, CDR2 FQGNSA. CDR3 length: 16 amino acids. With 5 bases removed from V and 6 bases from J, the gap between germline ends came to 19 bases. CDR3 loop: CASSVTGGLGAGELFF. CDR3 DNA: TGTGCCAGCAGCGTAACCGGGGGACTGGGCGCCGGGGAGCTGTTTTTT.

V gene TRBV7-6 combines with J gene TRBJ1-2; a possible D gene is TRBD1 (6 bases). CDR3 size: 17 residues. V shed 2 bases and J shed 2 bases, with 18 bases lying between them. Per the germline V gene, CDR1 is SGHVS and CDR2 is FNYEAQ. The CDR3 nucleotides are TGTGCCAGCAGCTTAACCACGACCCACGGACAGAACTATGGCTACACCTTC. Encoded protein: CASSLTTTHGQNYGYTF.

This clone was seen only a few times. V gene TRBV6-1 combines with J gene TRBJ2-4, with D unclear. CDR3 length: 16 amino acids. V was clipped by 4 bases and J by 0 bases, with 13 bases between them. The germline gives CDR1 MNHNS, CDR2 SASEGT. CDR3 protein: CASSVEASVAKNIQYF. CDR3 sequence (DNA): TGTGCCAGCAGTGTCGAGGCTTCCGTAGCCAAAAACATTCAGTACTTC.

The CDR3 bases are TGTGCCAGCAGCTTAGGCGGGACAGGGACCTACGAGCAGTACGTC. As protein: CASSLGGTGTYEQYV. V usage is TRBV7-8 and J usage is TRBJ2-7; 9 bases match TRBD1. V was pared by 1 base and J by 2 bases, with 3 bases of the junction left unmatched. This CDR3 has 15 amino acids. Germline loops: CDR1 SGHVS, CDR2 FQNEAQ.

The genes are TRBV7-8 and TRBJ2-2; D not resolved. The CDR3 has 14 amino acids. Germline V gene sequence: CDR1 SGHVS, CDR2 FQNEAQ. Trimming took 5 bases from V and 0 from J, leaving 7 bases between them. The CDR3 DNA reads as TGTGCCAGCAGCCTGAACTCGAACACCGGGGAGCTGTTTTTT. Protein: CASSLNSNTGELFF.

The V gene is TRBV5-1, the J gene TRBJ1-1; a possible D gene is TRBD1 (6 bases). Deletions cut 6 bases from V and 8 bases from J, with 20 bases between. CDR3 size: 14 residues. Germline values: CDR1 SGHRS, CDR2 YFSETQ. For the CDR3, the DNA is TGCGCCAGCAATCCTGGACAGTCAACGACAGAAGCTTTCTTT. It is translated as CASNPGQSTTEAFF.

A single count supports this clone. The genes are TRBV6-5 and TRBJ1-5; the D gene is possibly TRBD1 (5 bases). CDR3 length: 13 amino acids. CDR1 is MNHEY and CDR2 is SVGAGI in the germline V gene. The ends were cut back, 6 bases at V and 7 bases at J, with 13 bases in the middle. CDR3: CASSHGGSQPQHF. CDR3 DNA sequence: TGTGCCAGCAGCCACGGGGGGTCCCAGCCCCAGCATTTT.

This rearrangement joins TRBV28 to TRBJ2-2; weak D call: TRBD1 (7 bases). This CDR3 comprises 15 residues. From germline, CDR1 is MDHEN and CDR2 SYDVKM. V was cut by 1 base and J by 7 bases, with 13 bases left in between. DNA for the CDR3: TGTGCCAGCAGTTTATCGACAGGGACTGGCGGGGAGCTGTTTTTT. Its translation is CASSLSTGTGGELFF.

V gene TRBV5-1 combines with J gene TRBJ1-6, with 7 bases identical to TRBD1. Trimming at V came to 4 bases and at J to 6 bases, leaving 7 bases not matched to a gene. The CDR3 runs 15 residues. CDR1 and CDR2 from the germline V gene are SGHRS and YFSETQ. The CDR3 reads CASSVGTDLNSPLHF. DNA for the CDR3: TGCGCCAGCAGCGTAGGGACAGACCTTAATTCACCCCTCCACTTT.

This sequence joins TRBV15 and TRBJ1-4, with D possibly being TRBD1 (6 bases). The CDR3 extends over 14 amino acids. Trimming shortened V by 2 bases and J by 4 bases, and 8 bases separated the two germline ends. In germline, CDR1 is LNHNV, CDR2 YYDKDF (reference sequence). The DNA for the CDR3 is TGTGCCACCAGCAGAAGGACAGTTAATGAAAAACTGTTTTTT. As protein: CATSRRTVNEKLFF.

This clone has just a few counts. The V call is TRBV25-1, the J call TRBJ1-1, with D hard to call. CDR3 length: 15 residues. Germline V gene sequence: CDR1 MGHDK, CDR2 SYGVNS. V lost 2 bases and J 6 bases, leaving 16 bases between the germline ends. This CDR3 reads CASSELASVGSEAFF. As DNA, the CDR3 is TGTGCCAGCAGTGAACTAGCTTCCGTAGGGTCTGAAGCTTTCTTT.

J is TRBJ2-1 and V is TRBV27; TRBD2 agrees at 13 bases. From germline, CDR1 is MNHEY and CDR2 SMNVEV (reference sequence). J lost 5 bases, V lost 3 bases, and 4 bases had no gene match. The CDR3 length is 16 residues. CDR3 sequence: CASSFSLAGGHNEQFF. The CDR3 DNA sequence: TGTGCCAGCAGTTTCTCACTAGCGGGGGGGCACAATGAGCAGTTCTTC.

The chain couples TRBV29-1 to TRBJ1-1; D remains unclear. Germline CDR1 is SQVTM and CDR2 is ANQGSEA. This CDR3 region has 10 residues. V was trimmed by 5 bases and J by 7 bases, leaving 8 bases between them. CDR3 sequence reads: CSVSQVEAFF. In nucleotides, the CDR3 is TGCAGCGTTTCTCAGGTTGAAGCTTTCTTT.

The genes are TRBV5-5 and TRBJ1-4; 10 bases align to TRBD1. Unmatched junction bases numbered 11, after V lost 9 bases and J lost 6 bases. In germline, CDR1 is SGHKS, CDR2 YYEKEE (reference sequence). This CDR3 comprises 15 residues. The CDR3 protein is CAIDSPGTGDEKLFF. Here the CDR3 DNA reads TGTGCCATCGATAGCCCCGGGACAGGGGATGAAAAACTGTTTTTT.

This clone turned up a few times. The chain links TRBV29-1 to TRBJ2-1; 9 bases match TRBD1. CDR3 length: 20 residues. V lost 2 bases to trimming and J lost 7 bases; unmatched junction nucleotides: 24. Germline CDR1 SQVTM, CDR2 ANQGSEA. The CDR3, as DNA: TGCAGCGTTGAATATTCAGGACAGGGGTCGCGGATGAGTGTGTTAAATGAGCAGTTCTTC. Translation gives CSVEYSGQGSRMSVLNEQFF.

The rearrangement links TRBV5-6 to TRBJ2-7; a weak D match, TRBD1 (6 bases). Germline V gives CDR1 SGHDT, CDR2 YYEEEE. CDR3 length: 14 amino acids. The V gene lost 3 bases and the J gene lost 2 bases, with 12 bases spanning the gap. This CDR3 reads CASSSLGQTYEQYV. Here the CDR3 DNA reads TGTGCCAGCAGCTCCCTAGGACAGACCTACGAGCAGTACGTC.

This clone appeared a few times. The V call is TRBV5-8, the J call TRBJ1-3, with a tentative D call TRBD1 (6 bases). This CDR3 is 12 amino acids long. Between the trimmed V and J ends, which lost 7 bases and 4 bases, there was a span of 9 bases. CDR1 is SGHTS and CDR2 is YDEGEE in the germline V gene. The CDR3, as DNA: TGTGCCAGCGCAGGGGAAGGAAACACCATATATTTT. As protein: CASAGEGNTIYF.

This chain uses TRBV27 with TRBJ1-1; the D gene is possibly TRBD1 (5 bases). Germline CDR1 is MNHEY and CDR2 is SMNVEV (reference sequence). The CDR3 is 14 residues long. Trimming took off 2 bases at V and 11 bases at J, with 18 bases between the two ends. DNA for the CDR3: TGTGCCAGCAGTTTAATTCAGGGAGGGGAGAAGGCTTTCTTT. Translation: CASSLIQGGEKAFF.

The CDR3 loop reads CASSFLSSLGVEAFF. The CDR3 coding sequence is TGTGCCAGCAGCTTTCTTTCCAGCCTCGGGGTGGAAGCTTTCTTT. V is TRBV5-6 and J is TRBJ1-1; D call uncertain. V lost 2 bases, J lost 8 bases, and 19 bases lay in between. This CDR3 comprises 15 residues. Germline V gene data show CDR1 as SGHDT and CDR2 as YYEEEE.

The chain is built from TRBV5-4 and TRBJ2-2; no reliable D call. The CDR3 runs to 14 residues. CDR1 and CDR2 from the germline V gene are SGHNT and YYREEE (reference sequence). The germline V and J ends were trimmed by 1 base and 1 base, with 5 bases remaining between them. The chain's CDR3 is CASSLQVNTGELFF. As DNA, the CDR3 is TGTGCCAGCAGCTTGCAGGTGAACACCGGGGAGCTGTTTTTT.

The rearrangement uses TRBV5-6 and TRBJ1-1; D may be TRBD1 (5 bases). This CDR3 comprises 14 residues. The germline gives CDR1 SGHDT, CDR2 YYEEEE. V was clipped by 2 bases and J by 1 base, with 9 bases between them. The CDR3 DNA reads as TGTGCCAGCAGCTTTCGGGGGTCGAACACTGAAGCTTTCTTT. Translation gives CASSFRGSNTEAFF.

The chain combines TRBV5-1 with TRBJ2-3; 8 nucleotides line up with TRBD1. The V gene's germline CDR1 is SGHRS and CDR2 YFSETQ. The CDR3 is made up of 16 amino acids. Losses at the gene ends were 0 bases for V and 1 base for J; bases not matched to a gene: 4. The CDR3 DNA follows: TGCGCCAGCAGCTTGGTTGTGACAGGGGGCACAGATACGCAGTATTTT. Translating gives CASSLVVTGGTDTQYF.

V is TRBV9 and J is TRBJ2-1, with 11 positions matching TRBD2. The CDR3 consists of 15 residues. Unmatched junction bases numbered 8, after V lost 4 bases and J lost 8 bases. Germline V gene sequence: CDR1 SGDLS, CDR2 YYNGEE. CDR3 coding DNA: TGTGCCAGCAGCTTTAGCGGGGGGGCGTTCTATGAGCAGTTCTTC. This translates into CASSFSGGAFYEQFF.

The V call is TRBV28, the J call TRBJ2-2, with D tentatively TRBD1 (5 bases). The V end lost 3 bases, the J end lost 5 bases, and 16 bases lay between the germline ends. The CDR3 covers 16 residues. The germline CDR1 and CDR2 sequences are MDHEN and SYDVKM. The CDR3 spells CASSFSVGLGTGELFF. The CDR3 DNA reads as TGTGCCAGCAGTTTCTCCGTGGGGCTTGGGACCGGGGAGCTGTTTTTT.

This chain uses TRBV28 with TRBJ2-2, with no clear D. With 2 bases removed from V and 4 bases from J, the gap between germline ends came to 2 bases. CDR3 length: 12 amino acids. CDR1 and CDR2 (germline): MDHEN, SYDVKM. The CDR3 region is CASSLLTGELFF. The CDR3 nucleotides are TGTGCCAGCAGTTTACTCACCGGGGAGCTGTTTTTT.

V gene TRBV9 combines with J gene TRBJ1-1, with D tentatively TRBD1 (5 bases). V was trimmed by 1 base and J by 10 bases, leaving 17 bases between them. CDR1 and CDR2 from the germline V gene are SGDLS and YYNGEE. The CDR3 loop spans 14 amino acids. The CDR3 is CASSVPTGLNRAFF. Written as DNA, the CDR3 is TGTGCCAGCAGCGTACCCACAGGCTTAAACAGAGCTTTCTTT. The entire variable domain, with the rest obtained from reference TRBV9 and TRBJ1-1, is as follows: DSGVTQTPKHLITATGQRVTLRCSPRSGDLSVYWYQQSLDQGLQFLIQYYNGEERAKGNILERFSAQQFPDLHSELNLSSLELGDSALYFCASSVPTGLNRAFFGQGTRLTVV.

This clone was seen ten or more times. This chain joins TRBV19 and TRBJ1-2; 7 positions agree with TRBD1. Germline loops: CDR1 LNHDA, CDR2 SQIVND (reference sequence). This CDR3 is 17 amino acids long. The ends lost 5 bases at V and 1 base at J; junction bases unmatched: 13. The CDR3 sequence is CASSSLRQGGGNYGYTF. CDR3 coding DNA: TGTGCCAGTAGTTCCCTAAGACAGGGTGGAGGTAACTATGGCTACACCTTC.

The rearrangement joins TRBV27 to TRBJ1-5; 9 nucleotides match TRBD1. Unmatched junction bases numbered 5, after V lost 6 bases and J lost 2 bases. The germline V gene encodes CDR1 MNHEY and CDR2 SMNVEV (reference sequence). The CDR3 has 15 amino acids. CDR3 sequence: CASRENRGRNQPQHF. The CDR3 DNA sequence: TGTGCCAGCAGGGAAAACAGGGGGCGCAATCAGCCCCAGCATTTT.

This sequence joins TRBV6-5 and TRBJ2-3, with unresolved D. This CDR3 comprises 15 residues. Germline V gene sequence: CDR1 MNHEY, CDR2 SVGAGI. V lost 8 bases, J lost 0 bases, and 15 bases lay in between. The CDR3 nucleotides read TGTGCCAGCGATGAGGCAATGACTAGCACAGATACGCAGTATTTT. Translated, it gives CASDEAMTSTDTQYF.

The genes are TRBV7-8 and TRBJ1-4; D possibly corresponds to TRBD1 (5 bases). The CDR3 loop spans 19 amino acids. The V end was cut by 2 bases, the J end by 0 bases, with 19 bases between. CDR1 is SGHVS and CDR2 is FQNEAQ in the germline V gene. CDR3 residues: CASSLTRAGLYTTNEKLFF. Here the CDR3 DNA reads TGTGCCAGCAGCTTAACCCGGGCAGGGCTATATACAACTAATGAAAAACTGTTTTTT. The full variable domain, its missing parts supplied by reference TRBV7-8 and TRBJ1-4, is GAGVSQSPRYKVAKRGQDVALRCDPISGHVSLFWYQQALGQGPEFLTYFQNEAQLDKSGLPSDRFFAERPEGSVSTLKIQRTQQEDSAVYLCASSLTRAGLYTTNEKLFFGSGTQLSVL.

This chain joins TRBV12-5 and TRBJ2-3, with TRBD1 as a possible D gene (6 bases). Trimming cost V 3 bases and J 0 bases, with 7 bases left between them. The CDR3 consists of 14 residues. The germline gives CDR1 LGHNT, CDR2 FRNRAP. CDR3 nucleotides: TGTGCTAGTGGTTTTGACAGGAGCACAGATACGCAGTATTTT. It yields the protein CASGFDRSTDTQYF. The complete variable domain, with remaining parts taken from reference TRBV12-5 and TRBJ2-3, reads DARVTQTPRHKVTEMGQEVTMRCQPILGHNTVFWYRQTMMQGLELLAYFRNRAPLDDSGMPKDRFSAEMPDATLATLKIQPSEPRDSAVYFCASGFDRSTDTQYFGPGTRLTVL.